Shown below are 9 T cell receptor beta chains from a single sample sequenced in a study of T cell repertoires in cytomegalovirus infection. MiXCR was run by TCRdb on the reads, yielding one entry per CDR3 protein. The sample lists 570,000 or so distinct CDR3 sequences, 40% occurring once. Antigens of these TCRs are unknown. Sample: cultured PBMCs, taken from culture after CMV antigen stimulation. These receptors came from a human donor in good health (CMV status not recorded). Some clones in this sample may be carry-over from other donors' samples.

This clonotype was picked up a small number of times. CDR3: CASSYLQGSVDEQFF. The CDR3 DNA sequence: TGTGCCAGCAGTTACCTGCAGGGGAGTGTTGATGAGCAGTTCTTC. This chain uses TRBV6-6 with TRBJ2-1, with a weak D call TRBD1 (6 bases). Trimming cost V 2 bases and J 8 bases, with 16 bases left between them. CDR1 and CDR2 from the germline V gene are MNHNY and SVGAGI (reference sequence). The CDR3 loop spans 15 amino acids.

V and J are TRBV6-1 and TRBJ2-1; D unresolved. Germline V lookup: CDR1 MNHNS, CDR2 SASEGT. The V and J ends lost 7 bases and 1 base respectively, with 8 bases between them. The CDR3 extends over 13 amino acids. CDR3 sequence reads: CASKLGSYNEQFF. Written as DNA, the CDR3 is TGTGCCAGCAAACTCGGTTCCTACAATGAGCAGTTCTTC.

The chain combines TRBV11-2 with TRBJ2-5; 9 bases map to TRBD2. V lost 3 bases, J lost 5 bases, and 13 bases stayed unmatched. The CDR3 runs to 17 residues. Germline V CDR1 and CDR2: SGHAT, FQNNGV. The DNA of the CDR3 is TGTGCCAGCAGCTTTCTAGCGGGGTCTTACGGAATGGAGACCCAGTACTTC. It encodes CASSFLAGSYGMETQYF.

The rearrangement joins TRBV20-1 to TRBJ2-1; 7 nucleotides agree with TRBD1. Germline CDR1 is DFQATT and CDR2 is SNEGSKA (reference sequence). V gave up 1 base and J gave up 2 bases; unmatched junction bases: 8. The CDR3 sequence is 16 residues long. The CDR3 region has the DNA TGCAGTGCTAGAGGGGTAGGGACAGCGACCTACAATGAGCAGTTCTTC. It codes for CSARGVGTATYNEQFF.

There are a few counts of this clonotype. CDR3 region: CASTQQPGAPSYNEQFF. Written as DNA, the CDR3 is TGTGCCAGCACCCAGCAGCCGGGGGCCCCCTCCTACAATGAGCAGTTCTTC. The V and J genes are TRBV6-5 and TRBJ2-1; D possibly uses TRBD1 or TRBD2 (6 bases each). CDR1 and CDR2 (germline): MNHEY, SVGAGI. The CDR3 length is 17 residues. Trimming removed 7 bases at V and 0 bases at J, with 19 bases between.

V usage is TRBV5-6 and J usage is TRBJ2-1; 14 nucleotides match TRBD2. Trimming at V came to 0 bases and at J to 5 bases, leaving 4 bases not matched to a gene. CDR3 length: 17 residues. Germline loops: CDR1 SGHDT, CDR2 YYEEEE. In DNA form, the CDR3 reads TGTGCCAGCAGCTTGGTTGGGACTAGCGGGGGCCACAATGAGCAGTTCTTC. This gives the protein CASSLVGTSGGHNEQFF.

The rearrangement links TRBV12-3 or TRBV12-4 to TRBJ1-4; possibly TRBD1 for D (6 bases). Trimming pared 6 bases from V and 8 bases from J, leaving 19 bases between. The CDR3 length is 15 residues. DNA of the CDR3: TGTGCCAGCAGGTCCGGGGGTGGGGGGCGGGAAAAACTGTTTTTT. It codes for CASRSGGGGREKLFF.

The sample holds a few counts of this clonotype. This chain joins TRBV6-1 and TRBJ2-1; 10 positions agree with TRBD1. J gave up 5 bases and V 4 bases, and 5 bases lay outside the gene matches. The germline V gene has CDR1 MNHNS and CDR2 SASEGT. The CDR3 is 15 residues long. The DNA of the CDR3 is TGTGCCAGCAGTGGACAGGGGGCGCGTAACAATGAGCAGTTCTTC. Its translation is CASSGQGARNNEQFF.

The table lists this clonotype with a few counts. V is TRBV7-2 and J is TRBJ2-5; a weak D match, TRBD2 (5 bases). The CDR3 covers 13 residues. Trimming took 2 bases from V and 5 from J, leaving 9 bases between them. Germline V gene sequence: CDR1 SGHTA, CDR2 FQGNSA. The CDR3 reads CASSLTLGETQYF. The CDR3 bases are TGTGCCAGCAGCTTAACACTAGGGGAGACCCAGTACTTC.